The sequence of this T cell receptor (beta chain) was determined in a study of T cells in Graves' hyperthyroidism and ophthalmopathy. The wider study: At initial diagnosis, before any treatment had begun, peripheral blood was obtained. Study conclusions and caveats: In validation, the model predicted ophthalmopathy. These predictions came a median around 5.9 months before onset. Most thyroid clonotypes expanded above 0.001 appeared in blood too.

Amplification of TCR beta CDR3 regions used RNA as the template. Using the HTBI primer set, a first-round RT-PCR was run on the TCR CDR3. A single record per CDR3 protein comes from TCRdb applying MiXCR to the multiplex PCR reads. The data show 300,000 or so distinct CDR3 sequences, 15% to 20% seen once. This clonotype was observed at least ten times. Its antigen is unknown. Based on clinical symptoms, serum thyroxine and TRAb, thyroid ultrasound and orbital computed tomography, diagnoses were reached. This CDR3 has 16 residues. V lost 7 bases to trimming and J lost 4 bases, with 22 bases between them.

V usage is TRBV12-3 or TRBV12-4 and J usage is TRBJ2-5; D possibly matches TRBD1 or TRBD2 (6 bases each). This receptor was taken from a woman aged 50 to 60 with Graves' hyperthyroidism. The sample consisted of blood. The CDR3 coding sequence is TGTGCCAGCACCACTGGGGGCGGAAGGGGGGTAGAGACCCAGTACTTC. Encoded protein: CASTTGGGRGVETQYF.